This TCR beta chain was recorded in a study of multiple sclerosis patients with progressive multifocal leukoencephalopathy. Study findings and constraints: No common TRBV or TRBJ usage or pairing appeared at PML. Whether JC virus or general immunocompromise explains the findings remained unclear.

For this clone: The antigen is undetermined.

Synthetic inline TR CDR3 controls covering all V-J pairings were spiked into each PCR. Generated by immunoSEQ multiplex PCR, the TCRdb table keeps only in-frame clones and is missing some. The data hold tens of thousands of clones, with around 91% observed a single time. Stated time point: around 12 months of natalizumab therapy. The CDR3 contains 19 residues. The V and J ends lost 7 bases and 2 bases, in that order; junction bases with no gene match: 13. CDR1 LNHDA and CDR2 SQIVND come from the germline V gene (reference sequence). This receptor was identified in a human donor with multiple sclerosis. The genes are TRBV19 and TRBJ2-6; TRBD1 aligns across 11 bases. Source: PBMCs, taken from a patient treated with natalizumab. CDR3 bases: TGTGCCAGTACCCTCCTTTCCGGACAGGGGGCGACTGGGGCCAACGTCCTGACTTTC. The encoded protein is CASTLLSGQGATGANVLTF.